A selection of T cell receptor beta chains follows, all from one sample in a study of blood T cell repertoires in COVID-19. Produced via immunoSEQ multiplex PCR; TCRdb's table is partial and in-frame only. Of 250,000 to 300,000 clones in the sample, approximately 89% are singletons; the top ten hold roughly 1.8%. Specimen: PBMCs or T cells enriched from blood (not recorded which). These receptors were obtained from a woman aged 60-75 years who had recovered from COVID-19. Each CDR3 is given with its conserved first and last residue. The D gene is left open where the match is weak. Some rows have no size entry. The others give once, few or many, or a class for an expanded clone.

v_call	j_call	d_call	clone_size	cdr3_aa	cdr3_nt
TRBV9	TRBJ1-2	-	-	CASSVYIGPGVEGYTF	TGTGCCAGCAGCGTTTACATAGGGCCGGGGGTAGAGGGCTACACCTTC
TRBV30	TRBJ1-4	-	-	CAWSRPAGRGNEKLFF	TGTGCCTGGAGCCGGCCCGCCGGTAGAGGGAATGAAAAACTGTTTTTT
TRBV7-6	TRBJ2-1	-	-	CASSPGRAYEQFF	TGTGCCAGCAGCCCAGGCAGGGCTTATGAGCAGTTCTTC
TRBV6-5	TRBJ1-5	-	-	CASSYNRDGNQPQHF	TGTGCCAGCAGTTACAACAGGGATGGCAATCAGCCCCAGCATTTT
TRBV6-1	TRBJ2-5	-	-	CASSENEATLGGEETQYF	TGTGCCAGCAGTGAAAACGAAGCTACCCTCGGAGGAGAAGAGACCCAGTACTTC
TRBV7-2	TRBJ1-1	-	few	CASTDSTEAFF	TGTGCCAGCACCGACTCCACTGAAGCTTTCTTT
TRBV30	TRBJ1-1	TRBD1	-	CAWSLRDRDEAFF	TGTGCCTGGAGCCTCCGGGACAGGGACGAAGCTTTCTTT
TRBV4-1	TRBJ1-2	-	-	CASSQETALYYGYTF	TGCGCCAGCAGCCAAGAAACAGCTCTCTACTATGGCTACACCTTC
TRBV5-6	TRBJ2-1	-	-	CASSTRQVGSYNEQFF	TGTGCCAGCAGCACCCGACAGGTCGGCTCCTACAATGAGCAGTTCTTC
TRBV28	TRBJ2-3	-	once	CASSLAEGGTQYF	TGTGCCAGCAGTCTAGCGGAGGGGGGTACGCAGTATTTT
TRBV27	TRBJ2-7	-	-	CASSLWGGSSYEQYF	TGTGCCAGCAGTTTATGGGGGGGCAGCTCCTACGAGCAGTACTTC
TRBV30	TRBJ2-3	TRBD1	-	CAWSGTGSSTDTQYF	TGTGCCTGGAGTGGGACAGGGAGTAGCACAGATACGCAGTATTTT
TRBV10-1	TRBJ2-2	TRBD2	once	CASRMGRATGELFF	TGCGCCAGCAGGATGGGGAGGGCCACCGGGGAGCTGTTTTTT
TRBV6-5	TRBJ1-3	-	-	CASLFGLPGNTIYF	TGTGCCAGCCTATTTGGGCTTCCTGGAAACACCATATATTTT
TRBV9	TRBJ2-1	TRBD2	-	CASSLSGVVEQFF	TGTGCCAGCAGCCTAAGCGGGGTTGTTGAGCAGTTCTTC
TRBV14	TRBJ1-5	-	-	CASSQDRQPYSNQPQHF	TGTGCCAGCAGCCAAGACAGGCAGCCTTATAGCAATCAGCCCCAGCATTTT
TRBV28	TRBJ1-1	-	-	CASRATVLNTEAFF	TGTGCCAGCAGGGCGACAGTGTTGAACACTGAAGCTTTCTTT
TRBV7-2	TRBJ1-5	-	-	CASSSIVAQGHQPQHF	TGTGCCAGCAGCTCGATCGTCGCACAGGGCCATCAGCCCCAGCATTTT
TRBV19	TRBJ1-2	-	-	CASPEGTLYGYTF	TGTGCAAGCCCTGAGGGAACTCTCTATGGCTACACCTTC
TRBV13	TRBJ2-7	TRBD2	-	CASSFRQRDVNLGDEQYF	TGTGCCAGCAGCTTTAGACAGCGGGACGTGAACCTAGGGGACGAGCAGTACTTC
TRBV11-2	TRBJ2-7	-	-	CASSFLTENYEQYF	TGTGCCAGCAGCTTTTTGACAGAAAATTACGAGCAGTACTTC
TRBV19	TRBJ2-7	-	-	CASSIQRAYEQYF	TGTGCCAGTAGTATTCAACGCGCCTACGAGCAGTACTTC
TRBV7-9	TRBJ1-5	-	-	CASSLDSQSPQHF	TGTGCCAGCAGCTTAGACAGCCAATCGCCCCAGCATTTT
TRBV2	TRBJ2-3	TRBD2	-	CASSRLAGSSTDTQYF	TGTGCCAGCAGTAGACTAGCGGGGTCTAGCACAGATACGCAGTATTTT
TRBV19	TRBJ2-7	-	-	CASSSGPRGYEQYF	TGTGCCAGTAGTAGCGGGCCACGAGGCTACGAGCAGTACTTC
TRBV27	TRBJ1-2	-	-	CASSLFGGRQPYGYTF	TGTGCCAGCAGTTTATTTGGAGGCAGGCAACCCTATGGCTACACCTTC
TRBV7-9	TRBJ2-2	TRBD2	-	CASSFGTTNTGELFF	TGTGCCAGCAGCTTTGGGACTACGAACACCGGGGAGCTGTTTTTT
TRBV6-5	TRBJ2-2	-	once	CASESPNTGELFF	TGTGCCAGCGAGAGCCCGAACACCGGGGAGCTGTTTTTT
TRBV11-1	TRBJ1-1	-	-	CASSPTPGNTEAFF	TGTGCCAGCAGCCCCACTCCAGGGAACACTGAAGCTTTCTTT
TRBV19	TRBJ1-1	TRBD1	-	CASSLRTGLGTEAFF	TGTGCCAGTAGTCTCCGGACAGGTTTGGGCACTGAAGCTTTCTTT
TRBV6-1	TRBJ2-3	-	-	CASSEASQSQYF	TGTGCCAGCAGTGAAGCGTCACAGAGCCAGTATTTT
TRBV18	TRBJ2-5	TRBD1	-	CASSPGQVQETQYF	TGTGCCAGCTCACCCGGACAGGTCCAAGAGACCCAGTACTTC
TRBV2	TRBJ2-2	-	-	CASSVESGAAGELFF	TGTGCCAGCAGTGTCGAGTCAGGGGCGGCCGGGGAGCTGTTTTTT
TRBV19	TRBJ2-7	-	-	CASSGARGAEQYF	TGTGCCAGTAGTGGGGCCAGAGGCGCCGAGCAGTACTTC
TRBV7-8	TRBJ1-6	TRBD1	-	CASSKQGEYSPLHF	TGTGCCAGCAGCAAACAGGGGGAGTATTCACCCCTCCACTTT
TRBV3-1/TRBV3-2	TRBJ2-3	TRBD2	-	CASSQRAGGNTDTQYF	TGTGCCAGCAGCCAACGGGCGGGGGGAAACACAGATACGCAGTATTTT
TRBV28	TRBJ1-1	-	-	CASSRVARANTEAFF	TGTGCCAGCAGTCGAGTCGCCAGGGCGAACACTGAAGCTTTCTTT
TRBV2	TRBJ2-7	-	once	CASKQSLAGLIYEQYF	TGTGCCAGCAAGCAATCTCTAGCAGGATTGATTTACGAGCAGTACTTC
TRBV5-1	TRBJ2-7	TRBD1	few	CASSLAWGTGYEQYF	TGCGCCAGCAGCTTGGCCTGGGGGACAGGATACGAGCAGTACTTC
TRBV7-3	TRBJ2-2	TRBD2	few	CASSSTGTSGASGELFF	TGTGCCAGCAGCTCAACCGGGACTAGCGGGGCAAGCGGGGAGCTGTTTTTT
TRBV29-1	TRBJ2-6	-	-	CSVVWAGANVLTF	TGCAGCGTTGTGTGGGCAGGGGCCAACGTCCTGACTTTC
TRBV5-5	TRBJ1-2	-	-	CASSFYSYGYTF	TGTGCCAGCAGCTTCTATTCTTATGGCTACACCTTC
TRBV14	TRBJ2-7	-	few	CASSQLSYEQYF	TGTGCCAGCAGCCAACTCTCCTACGAGCAGTACTTC